Below, 26 T cell receptor beta chains from the same sample are listed, as sequenced in a study of blood T cell repertoires in COVID-19. The protocol was immunoSEQ multiplex PCR, while the TCRdb copy is restricted to in-frame clones and leaves out a portion. The data contain a few hundred thousand clones, 86% of them singletons. Sequenced input: peripheral blood. All receptors come from a man younger than 40 who had recovered from COVID-19.

V is TRBV5-8 and J is TRBJ2-5, with TRBD2 matching 9 bases. CDR3 length: 15 amino acids. Germline V lookup: CDR1 SGHTS, CDR2 YDEGEE. The junction had 3 bases not matched to a gene; V was cut back by 2 bases and J by 1 base. CDR3: CASSFGSGGQETQYF. In DNA, the CDR3 is TGTGCCAGCAGCTTCGGTAGCGGGGGCCAAGAGACCCAGTACTTC.

This chain joins TRBV20-1 and TRBJ1-1; TRBD1 is a possible D gene (5 bases). Trimming shortened V by 3 bases and J by 7 bases, and 9 bases separated the two germline ends. The germline gives CDR1 DFQATT, CDR2 SNEGSKA (reference sequence). The CDR3 is made up of 11 amino acids. The CDR3 here is CSASRGVEAFF. The CDR3 DNA follows: TGCAGTGCTAGTCGGGGGGTTGAAGCTTTCTTT.

In this sample, this clone turned up a few times. The chain carries TRBV4-1 and TRBJ2-5; tentatively, D is TRBD1 (5 bases). The CDR3 runs to 13 residues. Per the germline V gene, CDR1 is MGHRA and CDR2 is YSYEKL. V dropped 0 bases and J dropped 4 bases, with 6 bases sitting between them. The DNA of the CDR3 is TGCGCCAGCAGCCAAGATCAGGGAGAGACCCAGTACTTC. This translates into CASSQDQGETQYF.

The V and J genes are TRBV4-1 and TRBJ1-2; tentatively, D is TRBD1 (6 bases). Germline lookup yields CDR1 MGHRA and CDR2 YSYEKL. Deletions cut 1 base from V and 8 bases from J, with 17 bases between. The CDR3 runs to 15 residues. The CDR3 DNA follows: TGCGCCAGCAGCCAAGGGTTCGGGTCAGGGGTCGGCTACACCTTC. Its protein product is CASSQGFGSGVGYTF.

The chain employs TRBV19 and TRBJ2-5; D is ambiguous. The CDR3 runs to 12 residues. Germline-derived CDR1 and CDR2 are LNHDA and SQIVND (reference sequence). With 8 bases removed from V and 4 bases from J, the gap between germline ends came to 11 bases. CDR3: CASGDSRETQYF. In DNA form, the CDR3 reads TGTGCCAGTGGCGACTCTCGAGAGACCCAGTACTTC.

This chain connects TRBV27 to TRBJ1-2; D possibly corresponds to TRBD1 (5 bases). The V gene's germline CDR1 is MNHEY and CDR2 SMNVEV (reference sequence). Trimming removed 5 bases from V and 6 bases from J, with 13 bases in between. This CDR3 has 13 residues. CDR3 nucleotides: TGTGCCAGCAGTCCCCATTGGGGGGATGGCTACACCTTC. Translation: CASSPHWGDGYTF.

The V and J genes are TRBV7-9 and TRBJ2-7, with 11 bases aligning to TRBD2. The germline V gene encodes CDR1 SEHNR and CDR2 FQNEAQ (reference sequence). The V gene end was trimmed by 5 bases and the J gene end by 0 bases; junction bases not matched to a gene: 6. CDR3 length equals 16 residues. The DNA for the CDR3 is TGTGCCAGCAGCGGTCCTAGCGGGGGGACCTCCTACGAGCAGTACTTC. It is translated as CASSGPSGGTSYEQYF. The whole variable domain, filled in from reference TRBV7-9 and TRBJ2-7, reads DTGVSQNPRHKITKRGQNVTFRCDPISEHNRLYWYRQTLGQGPEFLTYFQNEAQLEKSRLLSDRFSAERPKGSFSTLEIQRTEQGDSAMYLCASSGPSGGTSYEQYFGPGTRLTVT.

Points on this clone: One end of the junction varies from germline; a read error may be responsible. The chain is built from TRBV4-1 and TRBJ1-2; TRBD1 agrees at 10 bases. Germline assignment: CDR1 MGHRA and CDR2 YSYEKL. This CDR3 is 14 amino acids long. The CDR3 reads CASSTRDRGRGASF. The CDR3 DNA reads TGCGCCAGCAGCACCCGGGACAGGGGAAGGGGGGCGTCCTTC.

CDR3 sequence: CASGSKRDRGIAEAFF. Written as DNA, the CDR3 is TGTGCTAGTGGTTCCAAACGGGACAGGGGTATAGCTGAAGCTTTCTTT. The chain is built from TRBV12-5 and TRBJ1-1; TRBD1 aligns across 10 bases. The ends lost 4 bases at V and 6 bases at J; junction bases unmatched: 11. Germline V gene data show CDR1 as LGHNT and CDR2 as FRNRAP. This CDR3 contains 16 residues. The full variable domain, rest sourced from reference TRBV12-5 and TRBJ1-1, is DARVTQTPRHKVTEMGQEVTMRCQPILGHNTVFWYRQTMMQGLELLAYFRNRAPLDDSGMPKDRFSAEMPDATLATLKIQPSEPRDSAVYFCASGSKRDRGIAEAFFGQGTRLTVV.

This chain uses TRBV11-2 with TRBJ2-7; 8 nucleotides match TRBD1. Germline lookup yields CDR1 SGHAT and CDR2 FQNNGV. Trimming cost V 5 bases and J 2 bases; bases outside gene matches: 8. The length of the CDR3 is 15 residues. CDR3 sequence (DNA): TGTGCCAGCAGCCGCGGGACAGGCCTTCCCTACGAGCAGTACTTC. The encoded protein is CASSRGTGLPYEQYF.

The rearrangement uses TRBV9 and TRBJ2-2, with TRBD2 matching 13 bases. CDR3 length equals 15 residues. The V segment lost 4 bases and the J segment 6 bases; nucleotides outside the gene matches: 3. CDR1 and CDR2 from the germline V gene are SGDLS and YYNGEE. The chain's CDR3 is CASSPTSGGAGELFF. CDR3 nucleotides: TGTGCCAGCAGCCCAACTAGCGGGGGGGCCGGGGAGCTGTTTTTT.

This rearrangement joins TRBV11-2 to TRBJ1-2; a possible D gene is TRBD1 (6 bases). The CDR3 length is 15 residues. Trimming removed 3 bases from V and 5 bases from J, with 16 bases in between. Germline V gene data show CDR1 as SGHAT and CDR2 as FQNNGV. The DNA of the CDR3 is TGTGCCAGCAGCTTTCCGGGCGCGAGGGGGTATGGCTACACCTTC. Its protein is CASSFPGARGYGYTF.

There are a few counts of this clone. The rearrangement joins TRBV27 to TRBJ2-2; TRBD1 aligns across 8 bases. This CDR3 region has 18 residues. Germline V gene sequence: CDR1 MNHEY, CDR2 SMNVEV (reference sequence). Trimming removed 0 bases from V and 2 bases from J; junction bases left unmatched: 8. The CDR3 reads CASSLSPGGRLNTGELFF. The DNA of the CDR3 is TGTGCCAGCAGTTTATCTCCAGGGGGCCGGTTAAACACCGGGGAGCTGTTTTTT.

The V and J genes are TRBV3-1 (or the pseudogene TRBV3-2) and TRBJ2-3; D is possibly TRBD2 (6 bases). This CDR3 contains 16 residues. V lost 1 base to trimming and J lost 8 bases, with 19 bases between them. Germline-derived CDR1 and CDR2 are LGHDT and YNNKEL (reference sequence). The CDR3 region is CASSQVGGPQVGTQYF. As DNA, the CDR3 is TGTGCCAGCAGCCAAGTCGGGGGACCCCAAGTCGGTACGCAGTATTTT.

This rearrangement joins TRBV9 to TRBJ1-1; 8 nucleotides line up with TRBD1. Germline loops: CDR1 SGDLS, CDR2 YYNGEE. The CDR3 contains 14 residues. Trimming at V came to 3 bases and at J to 2 bases, leaving 3 bases not matched to a gene. The CDR3 spells CASSGQGSNTEAFF. In nucleotides, the CDR3 is TGTGCCAGCAGCGGACAGGGGAGCAACACTGAAGCTTTCTTT.

This chain uses TRBV6-5 with TRBJ2-3; 11 bases fit TRBD2. This CDR3 is built from 15 residues. V lost 5 bases and J lost 3; bases outside the gene matches: 4. CDR1 is MNHEY and CDR2 is SVGAGI in the germline V gene. Here the CDR3 reads CASSQLAGVTDTQYF. The CDR3 DNA sequence: TGTGCCAGCAGTCAACTAGCGGGGGTTACAGATACGCAGTATTTT.

J is TRBJ1-3 and V is TRBV5-1; 10 bases map to TRBD1. CDR3 length: 16 amino acids. CDR1 and CDR2 from the germline V gene are SGHRS and YFSETQ. The J segment lost 3 bases and the V segment lost 4 bases, leaving 7 bases of the junction unmatched. CDR3 bases: TGCGCCAGCAGCCCGGGGGACAGGGGTTATGGAAACACCATATATTTT. Translation gives CASSPGDRGYGNTIYF.

This clone has a single count. The rearrangement joins TRBV6-5 to TRBJ2-1; 8 bases are shared with TRBD1. Trimming cost V 7 bases and J 3 bases; bases outside gene matches: 5. This CDR3 spans 14 amino acids. Per the germline V gene, CDR1 is MNHEY and CDR2 is SVGAGI. The CDR3 DNA is TGTGCCAGCACCCCGGGACAGGACTACAATGAGCAGTTCTTC. This codes for CASTPGQDYNEQFF.

V usage is TRBV27 and J usage is TRBJ2-7, with D possibly matching TRBD1 (5 bases). Looked up from germline, CDR1 is MNHEY and CDR2 is SMNVEV (reference sequence). The V gene lost 5 bases and the J gene lost 0 bases, with 17 bases spanning the gap. This CDR3 has 16 amino acids. The CDR3 here is CASSPLGRSSSYEQYF. The CDR3 DNA reads TGTGCCAGCAGTCCCCTGGGGCGATCTAGCTCCTACGAGCAGTACTTC.

The chain links TRBV24-1 to TRBJ1-2; 8 bases are a match to TRBD1. This CDR3 is built from 14 residues. Unmatched junction bases numbered 5, after V lost 4 bases and J lost 5 bases. Germline V gene lookup returns CDR1 KGHDR and CDR2 SFDVKD. This chain's CDR3 is CATSDEGTGYGYTF. The CDR3 nucleotides read TGTGCCACCAGTGACGAGGGGACAGGTTATGGCTACACCTTC.

The chain couples TRBV19 to TRBJ2-7, with 10 nucleotides matching TRBD2. Germline CDR1 is LNHDA and CDR2 is SQIVND (reference sequence). V shed 5 bases and J 6 bases; nucleotides not matched to a gene: 10. The CDR3 spans 15 residues. CDR3 in amino acids: CASSPSGSPISEQYF. As DNA, the CDR3 is TGTGCCAGTAGTCCTAGCGGGAGCCCCATCAGCGAGCAGTACTTC.

Turning to this clone: An end of the junction differs from the germline gene, which may be a read error. V is TRBV19 and J is TRBJ1-2; 7 bases map to TRBD1. In germline, CDR1 is LNHDA, CDR2 SQIVND (reference sequence). This CDR3 spans 12 amino acids. As DNA, the CDR3 is TGTGCCAGTAGCTTTCGACAGGGAGAGGGTTTCTTC. This sequence encodes CASSFRQGEGFF. Filled out from reference TRBV19 and TRBJ1-2, the complete variable domain reads DGGITQSPKYLFRKEGQNVTLSCEQNLNHDAMYWYRQDPGQGLRLIYYSQIVNDFQKGDIAEGYSVSREKKESFPLTVTSAQKNPTAFYLCASSFRQGEGFFGSGTRLTVV.

The V and J genes are TRBV10-2 and TRBJ2-1; 9 nucleotides align to TRBD2. CDR1 and CDR2 from the germline V gene are WSHSY and SAAADI. There are 11 residues in the CDR3. Trimming took 5 bases from V and 10 from J; bases not matched to a gene: 0. The CDR3 reads CASSLAGEQFF. In DNA, the CDR3 is TGCGCCAGCAGTCTAGCGGGGGAGCAGTTCTTC.

J is TRBJ1-2 and V is TRBV19; 12 bases are shared with TRBD1. V dropped 7 bases and J dropped 5; count of bases not matched to a gene: 8. The V gene's germline CDR1 is LNHDA and CDR2 SQIVND (reference sequence). The CDR3 consists of 15 residues. The CDR3 protein is CASKNPGQGAYGYTF. The CDR3 bases are TGTGCCAGTAAGAACCCGGGACAGGGGGCGTATGGCTACACCTTC.

J is TRBJ2-3 and V is TRBV13; D may be TRBD1 (6 bases). Germline CDR1 and CDR2: PRHDT and FYEKMQ (reference sequence). This CDR3 contains 12 residues. V dropped 7 bases and J dropped 6 bases, with 11 bases sitting between them. The CDR3 DNA reads as TGTGCCAGCAATACAGGGTCGGATACGCAGTATTTT. Translating gives CASNTGSDTQYF. Combining the CDR3 with reference TRBV13 and TRBJ2-3 gives the whole variable domain AAGVIQSPRHLIKEKRETATLKCYPIPRHDTVYWYQQGPGQDPQFLISFYEKMQSDKGSIPDRFSAQQFSDYHSELNMSSLELGDSALYFCASNTGSDTQYFGPGTRLTVL.

The chain combines TRBV12-3 or TRBV12-4 with TRBJ1-2; possible D gene TRBD1, 5 bases. V gave up 8 bases and J gave up 4 bases, with 11 bases separating them. The CDR3 loop spans 12 amino acids. CDR3 region: CASFLDIYGYTF. The CDR3 DNA is TGTGCCAGCTTCCTGGACATCTATGGCTACACCTTC.